This paragraph reports one TCR beta chain. This sample was included in a study of blood T cell repertoires in COVID-19. About the study: Samples of COVID-19 (acute and convalescent) were obtained from the United States, Italy and Spain.

As handled by the study authors: Estimation of nucleated cell counts was performed using reference gene primer amplification. Method: immunoSEQ multiplex PCR; TCRdb's copy keeps in-frame clones and lacks some. That table supplies the V and J calls and clone size; D and trimming were determined from the DNA. Of about 43,000 clones in the sample, 87% were seen once. Sequencing was carried out using peripheral blood. The TCR sequence derives from a man in his fifties or sixties with active COVID-19.

The CDR3: CASSLLTGEQTQYF. As DNA, the CDR3 is TGTGCCAGCAGTTTATTGACGGGGGAGCAGACCCAGTACTTC. The chain has TRBV27 and TRBJ2-5; TRBD2 is a possible D gene (6 bases). This CDR3 is 14 amino acids long. Germline V gene sequence: CDR1 MNHEY, CDR2 SMNVEV (reference sequence). Trimming removed 1 base from V and 6 bases from J, with 12 bases in between.